This T cell receptor (beta chain) was identified during a study of a mutant IDH1 vaccine in newly diagnosed glioma. As for the study in general: Patients previously underwent radiotherapy, temozolomide, or both, and most underwent both.

The data were produced by immunoSEQ multiplex PCR, yet TCRdb's version contains in-frame clones alone and is incomplete. Of tens of thousands of clones in the sample, around 90% were seen once. Remarks on this clone: As yet, its antigen is unknown.

The CDR3 consists of 15 residues. V lost 5 bases, J lost 2 bases, and 16 bases lay in between. CDR1 and CDR2 (germline): SGHTA, FQGNSA. Time point given: week 35, safety follow-up. Topical imiquimod was applied with each vaccine dose, which held 300 ug of mutant IDH1 20-mer peptide. This TCR was sampled from a man aged 25 to 45 with glioma. The chain combines TRBV7-2 with TRBJ2-7; D gene uncertain. The sample consisted of PBMCs, taken from a glioma patient whose treatment included an IDH1 peptide vaccine. The CDR3 DNA follows: TGTGCCAGCAGCCCGCCGGCCCGGCAAACCTACGAGCAGTACTTC. Its protein is CASSPPARQTYEQYF. The full variable domain, completed using reference TRBV7-2 and TRBJ2-7, is GAGVSQSPSNKVTEKGKDVELRCDPISGHTALYWYRQSLGQGLEFLIYFQGNSAPDKSGLPSDRFSAERTGGSVSTLTIQRTQQEDSAVYLCASSPPARQTYEQYFGPGTRLTVT.